This T cell receptor beta chain was obtained from a study of blood T cell repertoires in COVID-19. Across the study: The cDNA or gDNA used as material had been derived from T cells, B-cell-depleted T cells, or PBMCs.

The CDR3 is 15 residues long. V was trimmed by 3 bases and J by 2 bases, leaving 15 bases between them. The germline V gene has CDR1 SGHDT and CDR2 YYEEEE. In the source study's methods: Amplification of reference gene primers provided the estimated nucleated cell counts. The protocol was immunoSEQ multiplex PCR, while the TCRdb copy is restricted to in-frame clones and leaves out a portion. V and J calls and clone size come straight from that table; D and trimming were deduced from the DNA. The profile covers over 100,000 clones, with just under 85% appearing a single time and 9.5% to 10% taken by the ten largest.

The chain employs TRBV5-6 and TRBJ2-7; D might be TRBD1 (6 bases). Sequenced input: peripheral blood. The TCR originated in a man aged 35-49 years with active or convalescent COVID-19. The CDR3 DNA is TGTGCCAGCAGCTCCAAGGGGGTCGTCGCCTACGAGCAGTACTTC. This sequence encodes CASSSKGVVAYEQYF.